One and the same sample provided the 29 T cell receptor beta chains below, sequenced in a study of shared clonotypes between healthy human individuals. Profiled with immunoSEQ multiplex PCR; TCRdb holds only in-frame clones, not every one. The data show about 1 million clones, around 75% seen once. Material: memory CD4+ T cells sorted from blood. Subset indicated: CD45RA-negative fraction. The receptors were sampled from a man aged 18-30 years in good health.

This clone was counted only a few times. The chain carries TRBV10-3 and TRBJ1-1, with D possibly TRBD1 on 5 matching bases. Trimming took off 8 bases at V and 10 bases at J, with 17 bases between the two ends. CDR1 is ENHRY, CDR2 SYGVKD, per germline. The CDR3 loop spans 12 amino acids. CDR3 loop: CAISQGLEGAFF. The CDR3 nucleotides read TGTGCCATCTCGCAGGGTCTAGAGGGAGCTTTCTTT.

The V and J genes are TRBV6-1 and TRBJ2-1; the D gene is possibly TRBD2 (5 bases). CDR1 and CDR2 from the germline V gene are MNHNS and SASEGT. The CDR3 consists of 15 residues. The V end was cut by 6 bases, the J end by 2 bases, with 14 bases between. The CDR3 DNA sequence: TGTGCCAGCAGAAGAGGACTGGAAACCTACAATGAGCAGTTCTTC. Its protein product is CASRRGLETYNEQFF.

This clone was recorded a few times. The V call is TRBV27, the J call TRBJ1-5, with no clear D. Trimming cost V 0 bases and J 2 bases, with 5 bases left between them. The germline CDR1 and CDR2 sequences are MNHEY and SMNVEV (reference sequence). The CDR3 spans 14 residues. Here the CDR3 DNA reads TGTGCCAGCAGTTTATCGAAGGGCAATCAGCCCCAGCATTTT. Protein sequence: CASSLSKGNQPQHF.

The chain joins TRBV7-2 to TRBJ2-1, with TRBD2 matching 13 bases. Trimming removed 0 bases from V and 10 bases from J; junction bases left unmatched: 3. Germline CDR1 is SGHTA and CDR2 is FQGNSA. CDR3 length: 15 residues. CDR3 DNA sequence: TGTGCCAGCAGCTTAGCAGGGACTAGCGGGATAGAGCAGTTCTTC. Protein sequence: CASSLAGTSGIEQFF.

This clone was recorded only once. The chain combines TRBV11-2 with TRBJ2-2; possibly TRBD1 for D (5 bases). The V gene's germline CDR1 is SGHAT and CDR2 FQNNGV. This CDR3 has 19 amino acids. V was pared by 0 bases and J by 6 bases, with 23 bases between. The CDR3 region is CASSLDRSQGFDWSGELFF. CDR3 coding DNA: TGTGCCAGCAGCTTAGATCGTAGCCAGGGATTCGATTGGTCCGGGGAGCTGTTTTTT. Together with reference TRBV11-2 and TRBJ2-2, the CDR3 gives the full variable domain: EAGVAQSPRYKIIEKRQSVAFWCNPISGHATLYWYQQILGQGPKLLIQFQNNGVVDDSQLPKDRFSAERLKGVDSTLKIQPAKLEDSAVYLCASSLDRSQGFDWSGELFFGEGSRLTVL.

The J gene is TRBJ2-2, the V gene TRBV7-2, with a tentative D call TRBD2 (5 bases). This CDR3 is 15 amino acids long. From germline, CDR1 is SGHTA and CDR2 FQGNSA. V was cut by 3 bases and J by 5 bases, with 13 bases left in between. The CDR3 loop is CASSFKDSQTGELFF. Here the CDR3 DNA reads TGTGCCAGCAGCTTTAAGGACTCTCAAACCGGGGAGCTGTTTTTT.

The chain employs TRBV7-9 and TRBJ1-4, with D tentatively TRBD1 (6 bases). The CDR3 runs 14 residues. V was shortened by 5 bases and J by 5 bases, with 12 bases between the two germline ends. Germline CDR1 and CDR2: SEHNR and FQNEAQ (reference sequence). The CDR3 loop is CASSIRGKNEKLFF. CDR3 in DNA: TGTGCCAGCAGCATCAGGGGAAAGAATGAAAAACTGTTTTTT. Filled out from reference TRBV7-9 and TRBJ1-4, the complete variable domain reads DTGVSQNPRHKITKRGQNVTFRCDPISEHNRLYWYRQTLGQGPEFLTYFQNEAQLEKSRLLSDRFSAERPKGSFSTLEIQRTEQGDSAMYLCASSIRGKNEKLFFGSGTQLSVL.

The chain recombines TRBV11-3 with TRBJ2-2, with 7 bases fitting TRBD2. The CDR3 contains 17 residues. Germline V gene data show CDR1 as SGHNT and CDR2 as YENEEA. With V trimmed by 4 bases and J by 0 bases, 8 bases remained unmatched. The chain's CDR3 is CASSSALAVANTGELFF. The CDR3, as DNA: TGTGCCAGCAGCTCCGCTCTAGCGGTCGCGAACACCGGGGAGCTGTTTTTT.

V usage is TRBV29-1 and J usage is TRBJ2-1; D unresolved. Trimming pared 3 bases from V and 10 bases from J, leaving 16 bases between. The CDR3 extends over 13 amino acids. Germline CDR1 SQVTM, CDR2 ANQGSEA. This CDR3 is CSVEPPQVGEQFF. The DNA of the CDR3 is TGCAGCGTTGAGCCTCCTCAAGTCGGGGAGCAGTTCTTC.

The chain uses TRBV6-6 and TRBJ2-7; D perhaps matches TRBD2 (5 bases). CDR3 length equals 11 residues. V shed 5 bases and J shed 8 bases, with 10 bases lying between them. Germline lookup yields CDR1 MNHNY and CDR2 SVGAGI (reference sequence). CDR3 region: CASSDRLKQYF. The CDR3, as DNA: TGTGCCAGCAGTGACCGACTAAAGCAGTACTTC.

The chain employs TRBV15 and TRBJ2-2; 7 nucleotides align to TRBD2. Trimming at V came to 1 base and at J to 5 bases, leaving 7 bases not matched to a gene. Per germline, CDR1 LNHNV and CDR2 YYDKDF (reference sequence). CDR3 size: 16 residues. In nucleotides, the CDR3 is TGTGCCACCAGCAGAGGGGCTAGCGGACCAACCGGGGAGCTGTTTTTT. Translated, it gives CATSRGASGPTGELFF. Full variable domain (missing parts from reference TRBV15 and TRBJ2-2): DAMVIQNPRYQVTQFGKPVTLSCSQTLNHNVMYWYQQKSSQAPKLLFHYYDKDFNNEADTPDNFQSRRPNTSFCFLDIRSPGLGDTAMYLCATSRGASGPTGELFFGEGSRLTVL.

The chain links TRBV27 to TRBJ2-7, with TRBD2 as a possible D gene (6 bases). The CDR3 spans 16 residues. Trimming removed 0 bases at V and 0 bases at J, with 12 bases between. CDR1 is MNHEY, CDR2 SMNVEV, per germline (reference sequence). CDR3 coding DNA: TGTGCCAGCAGTTTATCAGGGACTTTAAGCTCCTACGAGCAGTACTTC. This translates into CASSLSGTLSSYEQYF.

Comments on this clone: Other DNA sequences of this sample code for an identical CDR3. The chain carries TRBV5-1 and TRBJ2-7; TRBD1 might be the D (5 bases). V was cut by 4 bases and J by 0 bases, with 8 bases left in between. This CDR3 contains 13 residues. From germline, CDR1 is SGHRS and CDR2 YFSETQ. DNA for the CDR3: TGCGCCAGCAGCACAGGCAGCTCCTACGAGCAGTACTTC. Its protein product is CASSTGSSYEQYF.

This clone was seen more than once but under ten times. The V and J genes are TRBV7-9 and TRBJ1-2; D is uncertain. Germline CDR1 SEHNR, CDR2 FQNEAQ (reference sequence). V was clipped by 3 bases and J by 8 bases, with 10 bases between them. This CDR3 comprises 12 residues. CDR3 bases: TGTGCCAGCAGCTTTGAACCCGTGGGCTACACCTTC. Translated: CASSFEPVGYTF.

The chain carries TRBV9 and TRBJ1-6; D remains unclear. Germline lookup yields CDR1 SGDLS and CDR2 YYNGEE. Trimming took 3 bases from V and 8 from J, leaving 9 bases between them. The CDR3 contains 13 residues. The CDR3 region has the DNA TGTGCCAGCAGCGCAGAGCTGTATTCACCCCTCCACTTT. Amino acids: CASSAELYSPLHF.

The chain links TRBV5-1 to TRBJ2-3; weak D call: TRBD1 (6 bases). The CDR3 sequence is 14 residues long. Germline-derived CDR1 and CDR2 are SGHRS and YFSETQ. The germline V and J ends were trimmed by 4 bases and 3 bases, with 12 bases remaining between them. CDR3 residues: CASSPDRFTDTQYF. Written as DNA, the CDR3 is TGCGCCAGCAGCCCGGACAGATTTACAGATACGCAGTATTTT.

Written as DNA, the CDR3 is TGTGCCATCAGTGATTCCATGGGACAGGCCGACGAGCAGTACTTC. This codes for CAISDSMGQADEQYF. The gene calls are TRBV10-3 and TRBJ2-7, with TRBD1 identical over 8 bases. Germline values: CDR1 ENHRY, CDR2 SYGVKD. The CDR3 is made up of 15 amino acids. J gave up 5 bases and V 3 bases, and 9 bases lay outside the gene matches.

CDR3 sequence reads: CASSSPAGGQETQYF. CDR3 sequence (DNA): TGTGCCAGCAGCTCCCCAGCGGGGGGGCAAGAGACCCAGTACTTC. The chain uses TRBV7-2 and TRBJ2-5; 10 bases line up with TRBD2. V lost 4 bases and J lost 2; bases outside the gene matches: 4. The CDR3 spans 15 residues. Germline V gene data show CDR1 as SGHTA and CDR2 as FQGNSA.

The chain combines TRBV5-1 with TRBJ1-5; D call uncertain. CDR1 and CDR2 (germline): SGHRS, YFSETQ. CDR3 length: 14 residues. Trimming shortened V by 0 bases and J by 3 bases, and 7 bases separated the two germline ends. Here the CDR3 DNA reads TGCGCCAGCAGCTTGGAAGGTATCAATCAGCCCCAGCATTTT. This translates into CASSLEGINQPQHF. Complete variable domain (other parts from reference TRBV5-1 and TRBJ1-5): KAGVTQTPRYLIKTRGQQVTLSCSPISGHRSVSWYQQTPGQGLQFLFEYFSETQRNKGNFPGRFSGRQFSNSRSEMNVSTLELGDSALYLCASSLEGINQPQHFGDGTRLSIL.

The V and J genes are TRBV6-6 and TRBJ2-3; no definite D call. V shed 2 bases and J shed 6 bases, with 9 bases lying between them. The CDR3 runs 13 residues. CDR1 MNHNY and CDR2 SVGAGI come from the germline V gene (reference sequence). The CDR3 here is CASSYPARDTQYF. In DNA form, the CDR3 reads TGTGCCAGCAGTTACCCTGCCAGGGATACGCAGTATTTT.

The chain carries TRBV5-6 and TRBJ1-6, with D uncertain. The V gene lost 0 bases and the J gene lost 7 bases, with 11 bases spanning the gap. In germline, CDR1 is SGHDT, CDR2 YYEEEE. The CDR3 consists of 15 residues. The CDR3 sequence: CASSLEGRVNSPLHF. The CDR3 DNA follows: TGTGCCAGCAGCTTGGAAGGACGGGTAAATTCACCCCTCCACTTT.

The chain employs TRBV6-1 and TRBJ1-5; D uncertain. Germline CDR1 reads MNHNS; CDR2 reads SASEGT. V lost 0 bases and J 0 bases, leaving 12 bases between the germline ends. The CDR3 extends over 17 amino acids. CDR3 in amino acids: CASSEARLTPSNQPQHF. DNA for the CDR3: TGTGCCAGCAGTGAAGCGAGGCTCACACCTAGCAATCAGCCCCAGCATTTT.

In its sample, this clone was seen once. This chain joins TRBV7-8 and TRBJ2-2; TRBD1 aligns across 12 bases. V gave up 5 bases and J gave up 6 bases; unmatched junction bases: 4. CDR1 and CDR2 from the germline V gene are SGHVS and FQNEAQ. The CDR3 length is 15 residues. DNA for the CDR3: TGTGCCAGCAGCGGACGGGACAGGGGGCCCGGGGAGCTGTTTTTT. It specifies CASSGRDRGPGELFF.

CDR3 DNA: TGTGCCAGCAGTGACTCGGGACATCAATACGAGCAGTACTTC. Encoded protein: CASSDSGHQYEQYF. The rearrangement uses TRBV6-4 and TRBJ2-7; D may be TRBD1 (6 bases). Germline assignment: CDR1 MRHNA and CDR2 SNTAGT. V was shortened by 0 bases and J by 4 bases, with 10 bases between the two germline ends. The CDR3 totals 14 residues.

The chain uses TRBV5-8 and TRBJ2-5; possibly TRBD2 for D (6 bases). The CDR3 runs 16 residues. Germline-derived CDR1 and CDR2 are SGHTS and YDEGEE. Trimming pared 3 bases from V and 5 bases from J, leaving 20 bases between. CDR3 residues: CASSSAGSPGMETQYF. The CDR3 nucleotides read TGTGCCAGCAGCTCGGCGGGGAGCCCGGGGATGGAGACCCAGTACTTC. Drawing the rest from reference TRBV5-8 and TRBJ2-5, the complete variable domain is EAGVTQSPTHLIKTRGQQATLRCSPISGHTSVYWYQQALGLGLQFLLWYDEGEERNRGNFPPRFSGRQFPNYSSELNVNALELEDSALYLCASSSAGSPGMETQYFGPGTRLLVL.

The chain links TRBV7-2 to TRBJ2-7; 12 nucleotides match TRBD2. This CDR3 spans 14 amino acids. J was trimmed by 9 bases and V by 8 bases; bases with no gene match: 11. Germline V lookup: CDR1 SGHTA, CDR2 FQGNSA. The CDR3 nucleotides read TGTGCCAGCCGAGGGACTAGCGGGTGGGGAGCGCAGTACTTC. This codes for CASRGTSGWGAQYF.

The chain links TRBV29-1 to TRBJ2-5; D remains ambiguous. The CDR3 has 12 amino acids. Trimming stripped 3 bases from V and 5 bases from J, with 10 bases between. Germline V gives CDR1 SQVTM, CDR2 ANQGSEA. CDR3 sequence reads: CSVEVSRETQYF. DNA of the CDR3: TGCAGCGTTGAGGTTAGCAGGGAGACCCAGTACTTC.

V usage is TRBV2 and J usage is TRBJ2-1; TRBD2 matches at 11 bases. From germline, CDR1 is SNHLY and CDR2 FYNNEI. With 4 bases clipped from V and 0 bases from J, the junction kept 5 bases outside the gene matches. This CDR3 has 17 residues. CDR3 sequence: CASSGLAGPSSYNEQFF. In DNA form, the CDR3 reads TGTGCCAGCAGTGGACTAGCGGGACCAAGCTCCTACAATGAGCAGTTCTTC.

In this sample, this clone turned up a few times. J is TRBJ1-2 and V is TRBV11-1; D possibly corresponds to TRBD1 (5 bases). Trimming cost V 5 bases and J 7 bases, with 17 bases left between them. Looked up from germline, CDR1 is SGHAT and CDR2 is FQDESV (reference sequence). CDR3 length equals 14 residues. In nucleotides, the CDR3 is TGTGCCAGCAGCCCCGAGGCAGGGTCGGGTGGCTACACCTTC. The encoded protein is CASSPEAGSGGYTF.